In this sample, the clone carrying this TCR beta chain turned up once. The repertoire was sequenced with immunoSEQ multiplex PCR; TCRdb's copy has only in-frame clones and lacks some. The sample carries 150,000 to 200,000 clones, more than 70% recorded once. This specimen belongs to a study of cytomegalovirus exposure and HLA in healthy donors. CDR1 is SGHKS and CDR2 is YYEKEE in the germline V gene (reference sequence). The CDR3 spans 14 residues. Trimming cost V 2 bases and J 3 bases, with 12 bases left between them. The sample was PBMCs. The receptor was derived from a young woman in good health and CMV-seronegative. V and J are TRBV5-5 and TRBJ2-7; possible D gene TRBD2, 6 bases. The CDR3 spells CASSFGQGGYEQYF. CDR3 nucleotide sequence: TGTGCCAGCAGCTTCGGCCAGGGAGGCTACGAGCAGTACTTC.